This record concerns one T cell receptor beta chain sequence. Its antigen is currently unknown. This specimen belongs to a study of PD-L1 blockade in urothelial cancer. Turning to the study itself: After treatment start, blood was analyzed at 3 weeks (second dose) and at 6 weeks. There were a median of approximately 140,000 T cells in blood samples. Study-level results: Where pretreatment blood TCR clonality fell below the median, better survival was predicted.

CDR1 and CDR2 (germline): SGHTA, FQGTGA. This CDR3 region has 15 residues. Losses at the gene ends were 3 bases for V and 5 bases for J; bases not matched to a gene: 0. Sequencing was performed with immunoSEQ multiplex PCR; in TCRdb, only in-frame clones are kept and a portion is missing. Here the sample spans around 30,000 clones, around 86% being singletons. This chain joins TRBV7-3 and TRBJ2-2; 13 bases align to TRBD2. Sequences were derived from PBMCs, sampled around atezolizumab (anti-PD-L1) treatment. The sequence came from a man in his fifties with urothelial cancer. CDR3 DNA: TGTGCCAGCAGCTTGACTAGCGGGAGGACCGGGGAGCTGTTTTTT. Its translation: CASSLTSGRTGELFF.